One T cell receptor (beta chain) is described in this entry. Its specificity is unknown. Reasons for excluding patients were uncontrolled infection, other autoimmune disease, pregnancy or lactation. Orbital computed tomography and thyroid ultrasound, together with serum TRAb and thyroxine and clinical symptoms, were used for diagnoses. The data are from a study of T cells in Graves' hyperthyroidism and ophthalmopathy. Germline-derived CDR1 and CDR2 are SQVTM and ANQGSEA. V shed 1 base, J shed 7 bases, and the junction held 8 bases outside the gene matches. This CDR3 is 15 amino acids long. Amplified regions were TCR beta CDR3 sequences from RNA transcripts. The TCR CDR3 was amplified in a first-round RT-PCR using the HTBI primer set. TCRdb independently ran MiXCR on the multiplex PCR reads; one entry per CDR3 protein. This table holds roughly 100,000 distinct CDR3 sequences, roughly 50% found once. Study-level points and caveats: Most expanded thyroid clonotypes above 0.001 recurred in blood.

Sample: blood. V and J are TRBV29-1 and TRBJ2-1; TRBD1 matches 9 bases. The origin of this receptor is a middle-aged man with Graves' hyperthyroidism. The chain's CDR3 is CSVEVWDRVSNEQFF. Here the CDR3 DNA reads TGCAGCGTTGAAGTTTGGGACAGGGTTTCAAATGAGCAGTTCTTC.